Listed below are T cell receptor beta chains from one sample, sequenced in a study of metastatic and nonmetastatic thyroid tumors. TCRdb reprocessed the PCR reads using MiXCR. The sample holds tens of thousands of clones; roughly 13% are singletons and the top ten take 14%. Material for sequencing was blood. The receptors originated from a female donor with papillary thyroid cancer or a benign thyroid nodule (not recorded which). Some clones in this sample may be carry-over from other donors' samples. Each CDR3 is given with its conserved first and last residue. A D gene is named only where the DNA matches it firmly. Clone size, where shown, is once, few, many, or a class for clones that have expanded.

D gene: TRBD2; V gene: TRBV11-1; J gene: TRBJ2-3; clone size: many; CDR3 DNA: TGTGCCAGCAGCTTAGCACTACTAGCGGGAGTGACAGATACGCAGTATTTT; CDR3 protein: CASSLALLAGVTDTQYF
D gene: NA; V gene: TRBV18; J gene: TRBJ2-2; clone size: many; CDR3 DNA: TGTGCCAGCTCACCACAGGGTTCCTTAGGCGGGGAGCTGTTTTTT; CDR3 protein: CASSPQGSLGGELFF
D gene: NA; V gene: TRBV6-1; J gene: TRBJ1-1; clone size: NA; CDR3 DNA: TGTGCCAGCAGTGAGGGGGTATACACTGAAGCTTTCTTT; CDR3 protein: CASSEGVYTEAFF
D gene: TRBD1; V gene: TRBV20-1; J gene: TRBJ1-2; clone size: many; CDR3 DNA: TGCAGTGCTAGAGTTCCCGACAGGGGCTATGGCTACACCTTC; CDR3 protein: CSARVPDRGYGYTF
D gene: NA; V gene: TRBV9; J gene: TRBJ2-7; clone size: NA; CDR3 DNA: TGTGCCAGCAGCCCTTTAGGTGGCGACTACGAGCAGTACTTC; CDR3 protein: CASSPLGGDYEQYF
D gene: NA; V gene: TRBV20-1; J gene: TRBJ2-4; clone size: many; CDR3 DNA: TGCAGTGCTAGGGGTGACAAAAACATTCAGTACTTC; CDR3 protein: CSARGDKNIQYF
D gene: TRBD1; V gene: TRBV12-3/TRBV12-4; J gene: TRBJ1-1; clone size: medium-sized; CDR3 DNA: TGTGCCAGCAGTGCGAGACAGGGTACTGACACTGAAGCTTTCTTT; CDR3 protein: CASSARQGTDTEAFF
D gene: NA; V gene: TRBV5-5; J gene: TRBJ1-5; clone size: NA; CDR3 DNA: TGTGCCAGCAGCTTGGGGGGGAGCAATCAGCCCCAGCATTTT; CDR3 protein: CASSLGGSNQPQHF
D gene: TRBD1; V gene: TRBV3-1; J gene: TRBJ2-2; clone size: NA; CDR3 DNA: TGTGCCAGCAGTACAGGGGCCACCGGGGAGCTGTTTTTT; CDR3 protein: CASSTGATGELFF
D gene: NA; V gene: TRBV9; J gene: TRBJ2-1; clone size: many; CDR3 DNA: TGTGCCAGCAGCGATAAGGGGGAGAAGTGGAATGAGCAGTTCTTC; CDR3 protein: CASSDKGEKWNEQFF
D gene: TRBD1; V gene: TRBV9; J gene: TRBJ2-2; clone size: many; CDR3 DNA: TGTGCCAGCAGCGTAGCTCTGACAGGGAAGAACACCGGGGAGCTGTTTTTT; CDR3 protein: CASSVALTGKNTGELFF
D gene: TRBD2; V gene: TRBV5-1; J gene: TRBJ2-5; clone size: NA; CDR3 DNA: TGCGCCAGCTCTAGAGGACTAGCGGGATACCAAGAGACCCAGTACTTC; CDR3 protein: CASSRGLAGYQETQYF
D gene: NA; V gene: TRBV4-1; J gene: TRBJ1-6; clone size: many; CDR3 DNA: TGCGCCAGCAGCCGGTCCGTGGGGGGCGGCTCACCCCTCCACTTT; CDR3 protein: CASSRSVGGGSPLHF
D gene: NA; V gene: TRBV7-7; J gene: TRBJ1-3; clone size: NA; CDR3 DNA: TGTGCTAGCAGCCCCGGGGACCCTGGAAACACCATATATTTT; CDR3 protein: CASSPGDPGNTIYF
D gene: NA; V gene: TRBV19; J gene: TRBJ1-5; clone size: many; CDR3 DNA: TGTGCCAGTAAGTCTATTGGGACTTATAGCAATCAGCCCCAGCATTTT; CDR3 protein: CASKSIGTYSNQPQHF
D gene: TRBD2; V gene: TRBV14; J gene: TRBJ2-1; clone size: many; CDR3 DNA: TGTGCCAGCAGCTTTCGAACTAGCGTTTACAATGAGCAGTTCTTC; CDR3 protein: CASSFRTSVYNEQFF